The following is a T cell receptor beta chain sequence with its context. Its matching antigen is unknown. Viral peptide pools were used in the ViraFEST assay to expand antigen-specific CD4+ T cells, and sequencing came afterward. Following 10 days of culture, CD4+ T cells were isolated. Convalescent patients had PCR-confirmed SARS-CoV-2 infection between March and December 2020. Cultures used about 2 million PBMC per well, approximately 9.7 IU/ml IL-2 and around 9.7 ug/ml peptides. The data were obtained in a study of vaccination effects on CD4 cells after COVID-19. Study background: The cohort was immunized with two doses of either the BNT162b2 or mRNA-1273 vaccine. Overall study findings and caveats: In convalescent patients, vaccine-induced clones largely differed from infection-induced clones.

Measured with immunoSEQ multiplex PCR; TCRdb has only the in-frame clones, and not every one. The data show about 70,000 clones, over 60% seen once. The V gene's germline CDR1 is SGHNT and CDR2 YENEEA. Trimming took 3 bases from V and 3 from J; bases not matched to a gene: 5. This CDR3 is 14 amino acids long. This receptor was taken from a human donor who had a prior SARS-CoV-2 infection. Sample: CD4+ T cells from PBMCs cultured with HIV peptides, taken before COVID-19 vaccination. Subset noted: HIV-1 Nef peptide pool negative control/reference culture. The gene calls are TRBV11-3 and TRBJ2-7, with 7 nucleotides matching TRBD1. CDR3 nucleotides: TGTGCCAGCAGCTTCGGGACAGTGAACTACGAGCAGTACTTC. It translates to CASSFGTVNYEQYF.